What follows describes a single T cell receptor (beta chain). This sample stems from a study of blood T cell repertoires in COVID-19. Across the whole study: The analysed material was cDNA or gDNA that came from T cells, B-cell-depleted T cells, or PBMCs.

TCRdb's table, derived via immunoSEQ multiplex PCR, lists solely in-frame clones and lacks some. Of hundreds of thousands of clones listed, roughly 87% were seen once; the top ten hold about 8.9%. Participants were aged roughly 18 to 100 years from about 25 US areas. Symptom resolution, clearance, or two negative PCRs marked the recovered donors of Cohort 3. V gave up 3 bases and J gave up 0 bases, with 11 bases separating them. CDR1 and CDR2 (germline): LGHNA, YNFKEQ. This CDR3 spans 16 amino acids. The chain uses TRBV4-2 and TRBJ1-4; D remains ambiguous. The sample taken for sequencing was PBMCs or T cells enriched from blood (not recorded which). The sequence was obtained from a woman aged 18-30 years who had recovered from COVID-19. CDR3 sequence reads: CASSQEPGTTNEKLFF. The CDR3 region has the DNA TGTGCCAGCAGCCAGGAACCGGGAACAACTAATGAAAAACTGTTTTTT.